This T cell receptor beta chain was captured in a study of OX40 agonist ivuxolimab in advanced cancers. Background on the study: Partial responses occurred in Three dose-escalation patients, one with hepatocellular carcinoma and two with cutaneous melanoma.

Germline values: CDR1 SGHNT, CDR2 YYREEE (reference sequence). Between the trimmed V and J ends, which lost 4 bases and 12 bases, there was a span of 22 bases. This CDR3 is 14 amino acids long. This table comes from immunoSEQ multiplex PCR, and its TCRdb copy is limited to in-frame clones, with some not included. The repertoire includes some 60,000 clones, 70% to 90% of them detected once, and about 3.9% sits in the top ten. This TCR was sampled from an adult with an advanced solid tumor such as melanoma, head and neck, liver or kidney cancer. The source material was CD4+ or CD8+ T cells sorted from blood, sampled in a trial of the OX40 agonist ivuxolimab. The chain links TRBV5-4 to TRBJ1-1, with D possibly being TRBD1 (6 bases). The CDR3 DNA sequence: TGTGCCAGCAGCACGGGCAGGGGTCCTCGCCGTCCTTTCTTT. Protein product: CASSTGRGPRRPFF.